This T cell receptor beta chain came from a study of T cell clonotyping in hematopoietic cell transplantation. Study-wide results and limits: At the given depth, recipient repertoires were over 95% de novo clonotypes. Pathologically expanded recipient clonotypes increased progressively from day 30 to day 180 as diversity fell.

The table came from immunoSEQ multiplex PCR; TCRdb's copy has only in-frame clones and leaves some out. The profile shows nearly 11,000 clones, approximately 45% of them singletons. Recipients were bled about 28 days pretransplant and at posttransplant days 30, 100, 180. With respect to this clone: Its antigen is not identified.

The sequenced sample was PBMCs, obtained 30 days after allogeneic stem cell transplant. The source of this sequence is a male patient aged 50 to 60 who had an allogeneic stem cell transplant from an unrelated donor, so the T cells may come from the graft donor. Some clones in this sample may be carry-over from other donors' samples.

The CDR3 region has the DNA TGTGCCTGGAGTTCAGGGGGGCCTGGAAACACCATATATTTT. Translation: CAWSSGGPGNTIYF. The rearrangement joins TRBV30 to TRBJ1-3, with 7 bases identical to TRBD1. CDR1 is GTSNPN and CDR2 is SVGIG in the germline V gene (reference sequence). The CDR3 runs 14 residues. Trimming took 2 bases from V and 2 from J; bases not matched to a gene: 3.